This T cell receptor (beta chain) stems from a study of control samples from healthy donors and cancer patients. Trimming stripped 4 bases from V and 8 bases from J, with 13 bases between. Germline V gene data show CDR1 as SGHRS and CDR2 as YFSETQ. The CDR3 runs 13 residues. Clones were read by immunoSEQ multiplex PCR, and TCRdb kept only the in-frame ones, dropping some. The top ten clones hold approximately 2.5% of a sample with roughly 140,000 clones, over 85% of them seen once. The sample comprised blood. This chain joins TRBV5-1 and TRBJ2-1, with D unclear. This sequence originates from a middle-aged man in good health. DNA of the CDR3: TGCGCCAGCAGCCCCGGTACGTGGGATGAGCAGTTCTTC. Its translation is CASSPGTWDEQFF.